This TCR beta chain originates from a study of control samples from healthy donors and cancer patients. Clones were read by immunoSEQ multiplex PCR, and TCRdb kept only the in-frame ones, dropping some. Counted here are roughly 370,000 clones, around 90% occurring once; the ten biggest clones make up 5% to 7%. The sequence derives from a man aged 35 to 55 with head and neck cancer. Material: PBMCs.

DNA of the CDR3: TGTGCCAGCAGCGCACGAGAGACCCAGTACTTC. Residues: CASSARETQYF. This sequence joins TRBV11-1 and TRBJ2-5; D uncertain. This CDR3 contains 11 residues. Trimming stripped 5 bases from V and 4 bases from J, with 5 bases between. Germline lookup yields CDR1 SGHAT and CDR2 FQDESV (reference sequence).